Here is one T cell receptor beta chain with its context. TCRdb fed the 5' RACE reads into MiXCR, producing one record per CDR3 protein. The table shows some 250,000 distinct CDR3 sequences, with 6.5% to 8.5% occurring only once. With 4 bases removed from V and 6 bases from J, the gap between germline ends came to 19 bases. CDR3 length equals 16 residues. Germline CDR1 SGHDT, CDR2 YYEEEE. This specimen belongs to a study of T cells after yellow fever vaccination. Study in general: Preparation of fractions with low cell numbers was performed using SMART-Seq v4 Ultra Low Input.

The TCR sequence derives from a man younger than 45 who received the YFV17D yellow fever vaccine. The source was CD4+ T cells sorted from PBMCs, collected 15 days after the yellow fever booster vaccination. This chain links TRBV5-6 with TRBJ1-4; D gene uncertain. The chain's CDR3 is CASSPLRKKSDEKLFF. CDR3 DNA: TGTGCCAGCAGCCCGTTACGAAAGAAGTCGGATGAAAAACTGTTTTTT.